The present entry profiles one T cell receptor beta chain with its context. TCRdb keeps only in-frame clones here, not all; method: immunoSEQ multiplex PCR. The sample lists some 2,000,000 clones; 85% to 95% were seen once. This entry is derived from a study of shared clonotypes between healthy human individuals. Healthy and HIV-negative, the adult donors had no recent acute infections or vaccinations. The germline V gene encodes CDR1 SGHVS and CDR2 FQNEAQ. Trimming took 3 bases from V and 4 from J, leaving 9 bases between them. The length of the CDR3 is 13 residues. The rearrangement uses TRBV7-8 and TRBJ2-5; TRBD2 is a possible D gene (5 bases). The clonotype originates from a man aged 18-30 years in good health. The material sequenced was naive CD4+ T cells sorted from blood. Subset reported: CD45RA+ positively selected. CDR3 region: CASSFPGGETQYF. The CDR3, as DNA: TGTGCCAGCAGCTTTCCCGGAGGAGAGACCCAGTACTTC. Combining the CDR3 with reference TRBV7-8 and TRBJ2-5 gives the whole variable domain GAGVSQSPRYKVAKRGQDVALRCDPISGHVSLFWYQQALGQGPEFLTYFQNEAQLDKSGLPSDRFFAERPEGSVSTLKIQRTQQEDSAVYLCASSFPGGETQYFGPGTRLLVL.